A single sample is the source of the 24 T cell receptor beta chains below, sequenced in a study of cytomegalovirus exposure and HLA in healthy donors. Primers for the PCR totalled 60 Vbeta and 13 Jbeta. Method: immunoSEQ multiplex PCR; TCRdb's copy keeps in-frame clones and lacks some. The sample carries about 160,000 clones, 80% to 85% recorded once. The sample was PBMCs. These receptors originate from a man younger than 40 in good health and CMV-seronegative.

This clone was observed a handful of times. The V gene is TRBV21-1, the J gene TRBJ1-2. TRBV21-1 is labeled a pseudogene. This CDR3 contains 14 residues. Here the CDR3 reads CASSKLRQNYGYTF. As DNA, the CDR3 is TGTGCCAGCAGCAAACTGAGGCAGAACTATGGCTACACCTTC.

The chain carries TRBV10-3 and TRBJ2-7; perhaps TRBD1 as D (7 bases). This CDR3 has 12 residues. In germline, CDR1 is ENHRY, CDR2 SYGVKD. Between the trimmed V and J ends, which lost 0 bases and 12 bases, there was a span of 12 bases. The CDR3 region has the DNA TGTGCCATCAGTGAGTCGGAGGGGGCGGGGTACTTC. Its translation is CAISESEGAGYF.

Comments on this clone: At one boundary the junction diverges from the germline segment, which might be a read error. V gene TRBV7-9 combines with J gene TRBJ2-7; a possible D gene is TRBD2 (6 bases). The V gene's germline CDR1 is SEHNR and CDR2 FQNEAQ (reference sequence). The CDR3 has 12 residues. The CDR3 DNA follows: TGTTCCAGCAGCTTGACTAGTTCCGAGCAGTACTTC. Its translation: CSSSLTSSEQYF.

The chain employs TRBV9 and TRBJ1-2; 7 positions match TRBD1. V lost 7 bases, J lost 6 bases, and 9 bases stayed unmatched. Looked up from germline, CDR1 is SGDLS and CDR2 is YYNGEE. CDR3 length equals 13 residues. CDR3 DNA: TGTGCCAGCGGGGGAGTCAGGGGGGATGGCTACACCTTC. Its protein is CASGGVRGDGYTF.

The CDR3 nucleotides read TGTGCCAGCAGTTACCTTGACAGGTCAGGGGCCCAGTACTTC. Translating gives CASSYLDRSGAQYF. This sequence joins TRBV6-5 and TRBJ2-5; D is possibly TRBD1 (6 bases). Trimming shortened V by 2 bases and J by 9 bases, and 16 bases separated the two germline ends. Germline loops: CDR1 MNHEY, CDR2 SVGAGI. The CDR3 runs to 14 residues.

This chain uses TRBV11-1 with TRBJ2-7; possible D gene TRBD2, 6 bases. CDR1 and CDR2 from the germline V gene are SGHAT and FQDESV (reference sequence). V lost 5 bases to trimming and J lost 0 bases, with 17 bases between them. CDR3 length equals 16 residues. DNA of the CDR3: TGTGCCAGCAGCCGCCGGGCTAGCGACCCCTCCTACGAGCAGTACTTC. It specifies CASSRRASDPSYEQYF.

The chain joins TRBV29-1 to TRBJ2-3; 10 nucleotides align to TRBD2. Germline-derived CDR1 and CDR2 are SQVTM and ANQGSEA. J was trimmed by 0 bases and V by 7 bases; bases with no gene match: 22. This CDR3 is built from 20 residues. The CDR3 loop is CSDKTGSGGILPSSTDTQYF. DNA of the CDR3: TGCAGCGATAAGACAGGTAGCGGGGGGATTCTCCCCTCTAGCACAGATACGCAGTATTTT.

In nucleotides, the CDR3 is TGCGCCAGCAGCCAAGCCCTTTCGGGCTCCTACGAGCAGTACTTC. Translation: CASSQALSGSYEQYF. V and J are TRBV4-1 and TRBJ2-7; D gene uncertain. Trimming cost V 1 base and J 0 bases, with 10 bases left between them. The CDR3 sequence is 15 residues long. Germline V gene data show CDR1 as MGHRA and CDR2 as YSYEKL.

The rearrangement uses TRBV5-1 and TRBJ1-1; possible D gene TRBD1, 5 bases. Germline lookup yields CDR1 SGHRS and CDR2 YFSETQ. V was shortened by 4 bases and J by 1 base, with 14 bases between the two germline ends. The CDR3 totals 15 residues. The CDR3 region is CASSSTTVKNTEAFF. The CDR3 region has the DNA TGCGCCAGCAGCAGCACGACAGTTAAGAACACTGAAGCTTTCTTT.

In nucleotides, the CDR3 is TGTGCCAGCAGTGACAACCCCCAGGGTCGCTATGGCTACACCTTC. Residues: CASSDNPQGRYGYTF. The J gene is TRBJ1-2, the V gene TRBV27; weak D call: TRBD1 (5 bases). Trimming cost V 5 bases and J 4 bases, with 17 bases left between them. The germline V gene has CDR1 MNHEY and CDR2 SMNVEV (reference sequence). This CDR3 spans 15 amino acids.

The V call is TRBV6-1, the J call TRBJ1-1; the D is unclear. The V end was cut by 6 bases, the J end by 3 bases, with 8 bases between. CDR3 length equals 12 residues. Germline V gene data show CDR1 as MNHNS and CDR2 as SASEGT. This chain's CDR3 is CASSEHYTEAFF. The CDR3 DNA is TGTGCCAGCAGCGAACATTACACTGAAGCTTTCTTT.

The CDR3 spells CASSRGLAGAGEQFF. Here the CDR3 DNA reads TGCGCCAGCAGCCGGGGACTAGCGGGGGCTGGTGAGCAGTTCTTC. The gene calls are TRBV4-1 and TRBJ2-1; TRBD2 agrees at 14 bases. Germline CDR1 reads MGHRA; CDR2 reads YSYEKL. The CDR3 consists of 15 residues. The V and J ends lost 4 bases and 9 bases, in that order; junction bases with no gene match: 5.

This chain joins TRBV5-1 and TRBJ1-4, with TRBD1 identical over 9 bases. This CDR3 has 15 amino acids. Trimming at V came to 2 bases and at J to 7 bases, leaving 6 bases not matched to a gene. Germline V gene lookup returns CDR1 SGHRS and CDR2 YFSETQ. The CDR3 DNA is TGCGCCAGCAGCTTAAACGGACAGGGGAGTGAAAAACTGTTTTTT. Translating gives CASSLNGQGSEKLFF.

This rearrangement joins TRBV6-1 to TRBJ2-1, with 11 bases identical to TRBD2. Unmatched junction bases numbered 16, after V lost 2 bases and J lost 7 bases. CDR1 is MNHNS, CDR2 SASEGT, per germline. CDR3 size: 19 residues. The chain's CDR3 is CASSEPGVVTSGVRNEQFF. The CDR3 nucleotides read TGTGCCAGCAGTGAACCAGGGGTCGTGACTAGCGGGGTCCGGAATGAGCAGTTCTTC.

This chain's CDR3 is CASSAGQATEAFF. Written as DNA, the CDR3 is TGTGCCAGCAGCGCCGGACAGGCCACTGAAGCTTTCTTT. V and J are TRBV6-4 and TRBJ1-1; 7 nucleotides agree with TRBD1. Losses at the gene ends were 6 bases for V and 4 bases for J; bases not matched to a gene: 5. Germline-derived CDR1 and CDR2 are MRHNA and SNTAGT. CDR3 length: 13 amino acids.

J is TRBJ1-2 and V is TRBV4-1, with 9 positions matching TRBD1. The CDR3 contains 15 residues. Per the germline V gene, CDR1 is MGHRA and CDR2 is YSYEKL. The V segment lost 3 bases and the J segment 4 bases; nucleotides outside the gene matches: 6. The CDR3 DNA reads as TGCGCCAGCAGCCACACAGGGGGCGGGGGCTATGGCTACACCTTC. Protein: CASSHTGGGGYGYTF.

This clone has a handful of counts. This chain connects TRBV19 to TRBJ2-2; no definite D call. Trimming shortened V by 0 bases and J by 5 bases, and 4 bases separated the two germline ends. CDR3 length equals 13 residues. Germline loops: CDR1 LNHDA, CDR2 SQIVND (reference sequence). This CDR3 is CASSIDGTGELFF. The CDR3 DNA follows: TGTGCCAGTAGTATAGACGGGACCGGGGAGCTGTTTTTT.

This clone was counted once. CDR3 sequence: CASSPDRGLGYGYTF. DNA of the CDR3: TGCGCCAGCAGCCCCGACAGGGGGCTGGGGTATGGCTACACCTTC. J is TRBJ1-2 and V is TRBV5-1; 10 bases map to TRBD1. Trimming at V came to 4 bases and at J to 5 bases, leaving 8 bases not matched to a gene. The CDR3 spans 15 residues. Germline-derived CDR1 and CDR2 are SGHRS and YFSETQ.

The V call is TRBV28, the J call TRBJ2-5; 12 positions match TRBD2. V lost 2 bases, J lost 5 bases, and 3 bases stayed unmatched. The CDR3 has 15 amino acids. Germline V gene data show CDR1 as MDHEN and CDR2 as SYDVKM. In nucleotides, the CDR3 is TGTGCCAGCAGTTTAGGACTAGCGGGAATGGAGACCCAGTACTTC. It is translated as CASSLGLAGMETQYF.

This chain connects TRBV6-5 to TRBJ2-7, with D perhaps TRBD2 (7 bases). The V gene's germline CDR1 is MNHEY and CDR2 SVGAGI. This CDR3 contains 15 residues. V gave up 2 bases and J gave up 0 bases, with 11 bases separating them. CDR3: CASSYGRGPSYEQYF. CDR3 bases: TGTGCCAGCAGTTACGGGCGGGGGCCCTCCTACGAGCAGTACTTC.

The sample holds a few counts of this clone. The genes are TRBV9 and TRBJ1-6; tentative D call: TRBD1 (5 bases). The CDR3 is made up of 14 amino acids. V was pared by 1 base and J by 8 bases, with 10 bases between. Germline V gene lookup returns CDR1 SGDLS and CDR2 YYNGEE. The DNA for the CDR3 is TGTGCCAGCAGCGTAAAGTGGGGGGATTCACCCCTCCACTTT. It codes for CASSVKWGDSPLHF.

This chain joins TRBV5-1 and TRBJ2-2; tentatively, D is TRBD1 (5 bases). The germline CDR1 and CDR2 sequences are SGHRS and YFSETQ. This CDR3 has 16 amino acids. Trimming took 0 bases from V and 0 from J, leaving 9 bases between them. The CDR3 region is CASSLDAGTNTGELFF. The CDR3 DNA reads as TGCGCCAGCAGCTTGGATGCAGGGACGAACACCGGGGAGCTGTTTTTT.

The chain joins TRBV5-1 to TRBJ2-5; TRBD1 is a possible D gene (5 bases). Trimming cost V 0 bases and J 5 bases, with 14 bases left between them. Germline-derived CDR1 and CDR2 are SGHRS and YFSETQ. The CDR3 is 15 residues long. The DNA for the CDR3 is TGCGCCAGCAGCTTGGCGTTAGGGGATTTGGAGACCCAGTACTTC. As protein: CASSLALGDLETQYF.

The rearrangement links TRBV4-2 to TRBJ2-7; 8 positions match TRBD2. This CDR3 spans 15 amino acids. The trim removed 4 bases at V and 1 base at J, leaving 6 bases unmatched. The germline CDR1 and CDR2 sequences are LGHNA and YNFKEQ. The CDR3 DNA is TGTGCCAGCAGCCCCGCCGGGACTAGATCCTACGAGCAGTACTTC. It encodes CASSPAGTRSYEQYF.